The 10 T cell receptor beta chains below were found in one sample sequenced in a study of cytomegalovirus exposure and HLA in healthy donors. Use of 60 Vbeta and 13 Jbeta primers characterized the PCR. This table comes from immunoSEQ multiplex PCR, and its TCRdb copy is limited to in-frame clones, with some not included. The repertoire includes roughly 170,000 clones, roughly 80% of them detected once, and 5.5% to 7.5% sits in the top ten. The sequencing sample was made of PBMCs. These receptors were obtained from a young man in good health and CMV-seropositive.

The table lists this clone with a few counts. This chain connects TRBV4-1 to TRBJ2-1; 11 bases fit TRBD2. The CDR3 contains 17 residues. The junction had 8 bases not matched to a gene; V was cut back by 0 bases and J by 7 bases. Germline lookup yields CDR1 MGHRA and CDR2 YSYEKL. CDR3 region: CASSQDGRLAGWNEQFF. CDR3 nucleotides: TGCGCCAGCAGCCAAGATGGGAGACTAGCGGGATGGAATGAGCAGTTCTTC.

The V and J genes are TRBV7-6 and TRBJ2-7, with D perhaps matching TRBD1 (5 bases). Trimming shortened V by 5 bases and J by 0 bases, and 11 bases separated the two germline ends. This CDR3 contains 14 residues. Germline CDR1 SGHVS, CDR2 FNYEAQ. DNA for the CDR3: TGTGCCAGCAGCCCTCGACAGAACTCCTACGAGCAGTACTTC. This gives the protein CASSPRQNSYEQYF.

V is TRBV7-9 and J is TRBJ2-3, with D hard to call. Germline CDR1 reads SEHNR; CDR2 reads FQNEAQ (reference sequence). Trimming removed 4 bases at V and 8 bases at J, with 19 bases between. There are 15 residues in the CDR3. CDR3 bases: TGTGCCAGCAGCTCCGAGGCTGGCCTACACGGTACGCAGTATTTT. It encodes CASSSEAGLHGTQYF.

The chain is built from TRBV5-5 and TRBJ1-1; D unclear. The germline V gene has CDR1 SGHKS and CDR2 YYEKEE (reference sequence). The CDR3 contains 14 residues. Trimming cost V 3 bases and J 0 bases, with 9 bases left between them. The CDR3 region has the DNA TGTGCCAGCAGCTCAACAGAGATGAACACTGAAGCTTTCTTT. Amino acid sequence: CASSSTEMNTEAFF.

The V and J genes are TRBV5-4 and TRBJ2-3; 8 bases are shared with TRBD2. Looked up from germline, CDR1 is SGHNT and CDR2 is YYREEE (reference sequence). With 2 bases clipped from V and 6 bases from J, the junction kept 11 bases outside the gene matches. This CDR3 contains 16 residues. This chain's CDR3 is CASSFDYPAGEDTQYF. Here the CDR3 DNA reads TGTGCCAGCAGCTTTGACTATCCAGCGGGGGAGGATACGCAGTATTTT.

V and J are TRBV7-9 and TRBJ2-3; 10 nucleotides line up with TRBD1. The CDR3 loop spans 15 amino acids. V trimming: 2 bases; J trimming: 6 bases; junction bases outside the gene matches: 5. In germline, CDR1 is SEHNR, CDR2 FQNEAQ (reference sequence). The CDR3 bases are TGTGCCAGCAGCTTATGGGACAGGGGATCCGATACGCAGTATTTT. Translated, it gives CASSLWDRGSDTQYF.

The chain couples TRBV28 to TRBJ1-5, with a weak D call TRBD1 (5 bases). V was trimmed by 3 bases and J by 5 bases, leaving 11 bases between them. The CDR3 is 14 amino acids. CDR1 and CDR2 from the germline V gene are MDHEN and SYDVKM. CDR3 amino acids: CASSLWGGYQPQHF. CDR3 DNA sequence: TGTGCCAGCAGTTTGTGGGGGGGGTATCAGCCCCAGCATTTT. Full variable domain (outside the CDR3, taken from reference TRBV28 and TRBJ1-5): DVKVTQSSRYLVKRTGEKVFLECVQDMDHENMFWYRQDPGLGLRLIYFSYDVKMKEKGDIPEGYSVSREKKERFSLILESASTNQTSMYLCASSLWGGYQPQHFGDGTRLSIL.

This chain links TRBV30 with TRBJ1-5, with 10 nucleotides matching TRBD1. From germline, CDR1 is GTSNPN and CDR2 SVGIG (reference sequence). The CDR3 is 14 amino acids. Trimming took 2 bases from V and 4 from J; bases not matched to a gene: 2. The CDR3 reads CAWSRTGGNQPQHF. The CDR3 DNA is TGTGCCTGGAGTCGGACAGGGGGGAATCAGCCCCAGCATTTT.

The V and J genes are TRBV11-3 and TRBJ2-5; 7 bases match TRBD2. Per the germline V gene, CDR1 is SGHNT and CDR2 is YENEEA. This CDR3 spans 15 amino acids. V lost 1 base and J lost 4; bases outside the gene matches: 6. The CDR3 protein is CASSLGGLVGETQYF. CDR3 DNA: TGTGCCAGCAGCTTAGGTGGACTAGTTGGAGAGACCCAGTACTTC.

This rearrangement joins TRBV7-2 to TRBJ1-5; 10 nucleotides line up with TRBD1. Unmatched junction bases numbered 7, after V lost 5 bases and J lost 6 bases. Germline V gives CDR1 SGHTA, CDR2 FQGNSA. CDR3 length: 15 residues. CDR3 sequence: CASSRGGQGFQPQHF. CDR3 in DNA: TGTGCCAGCAGCCGCGGGGGACAGGGGTTTCAGCCCCAGCATTTT.